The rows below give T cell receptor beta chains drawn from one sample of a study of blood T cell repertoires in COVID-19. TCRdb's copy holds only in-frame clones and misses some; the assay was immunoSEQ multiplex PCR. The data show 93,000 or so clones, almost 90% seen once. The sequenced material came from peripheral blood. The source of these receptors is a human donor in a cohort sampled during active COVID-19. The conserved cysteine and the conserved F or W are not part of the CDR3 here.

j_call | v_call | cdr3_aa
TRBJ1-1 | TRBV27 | ASSPRTGGFMNTEAF
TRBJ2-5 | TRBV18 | ASSPGLQETQY
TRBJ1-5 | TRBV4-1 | ASSQLGRGLGPQH
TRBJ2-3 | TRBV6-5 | ASRQGGDTQY
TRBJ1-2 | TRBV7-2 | ASSGQGVGRTYGYT
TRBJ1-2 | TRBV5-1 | ASSLGQGARGYT
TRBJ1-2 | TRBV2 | ASRSRQGAYGYT
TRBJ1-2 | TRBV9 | ASSAGQLGYT
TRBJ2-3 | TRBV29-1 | SVDSDLAGTIDTQY
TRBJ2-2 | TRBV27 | ASSFFDRGGTGELF
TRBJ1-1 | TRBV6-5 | ASSYSDRGRTEAF
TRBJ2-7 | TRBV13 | ASGTGGYEQY
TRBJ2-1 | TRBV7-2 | ASSLSGGVWDEQF
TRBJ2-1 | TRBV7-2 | ASSLGTGVEQF
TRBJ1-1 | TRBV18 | ASSPRTQGSNTEAF
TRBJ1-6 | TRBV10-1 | ASNETGNSPLH
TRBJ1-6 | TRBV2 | ASSVGPRGDSPLH
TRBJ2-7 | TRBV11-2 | ASSLVSGNRYEQY
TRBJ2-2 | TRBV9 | ASSVDGVSTGELF
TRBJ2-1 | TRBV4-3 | ASSQGGLAGEGDEQF
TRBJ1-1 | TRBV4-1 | ASSQGRGMNTEAF
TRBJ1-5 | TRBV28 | ASFPGGFNQPQH
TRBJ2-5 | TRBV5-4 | ASSFQGSMWETQY